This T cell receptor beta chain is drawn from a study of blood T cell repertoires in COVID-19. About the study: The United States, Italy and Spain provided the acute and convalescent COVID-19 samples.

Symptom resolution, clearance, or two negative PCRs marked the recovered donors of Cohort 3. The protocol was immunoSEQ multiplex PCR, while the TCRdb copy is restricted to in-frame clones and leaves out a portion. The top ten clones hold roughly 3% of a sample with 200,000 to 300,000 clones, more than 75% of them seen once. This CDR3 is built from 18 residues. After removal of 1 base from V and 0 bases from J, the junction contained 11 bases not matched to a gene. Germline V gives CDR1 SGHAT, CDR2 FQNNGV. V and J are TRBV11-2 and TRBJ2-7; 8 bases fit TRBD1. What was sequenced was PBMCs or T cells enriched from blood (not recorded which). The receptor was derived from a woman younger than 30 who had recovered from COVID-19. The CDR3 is CASSLVRLWTGSSYEQYF. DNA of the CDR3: TGTGCCAGCAGCTTAGTCCGCCTGTGGACAGGGAGCTCCTACGAGCAGTACTTC.